A selection of T cell receptor beta chains follows, all from one sample in a study of control samples from healthy donors and cancer patients. Data came from immunoSEQ multiplex PCR; TCRdb stores just in-frame clones and leaves some out. The sample has 100,000 to 150,000 clones; around 87% are singletons. The sample comprised blood. The receptors stem from a man in his fifties or sixties in good health. CDR3s include the opening cysteine and the closing phenylalanine or tryptophan. The D gene is left open where the match is weak. The listing skips clone size in some rows; elsewhere it reads once, few, many or a size class.

size	V	J	length	D	DNA	CDR3
few	TRBV9	TRBJ2-3	21	.	TGTGCCAGCAGCGTAGATATTCCCTCGAAAGGGCGCCTTGGGGGCACAGATACGCAGTATTTT	CASSVDIPSKGRLGGTDTQYF
.	TRBV28	TRBJ1-5	14	.	TGTGCCAGCAGTTTAGTGGAGCGCAATCAGCCCCAGCATTTT	CASSLVERNQPQHF
.	TRBV21-1	TRBJ2-3	18	.	TGTGCCAGCAGCAAAGGTATTGAGCGGGGGGCCCGCACAGATACGCAGTATTTT	CASSKGIERGARTDTQYF
.	TRBV6-2/TRBV6-3	TRBJ1-4	16	TRBD1	TGTGCCAGCAGTTACTCCCCAGGGGGATTCGATGAAAAACTGTTTTTT	CASSYSPGGFDEKLFF
.	TRBV7-2	TRBJ1-2	17	TRBD1	TGTGCCAGCAGCTTATCCCCGCTACGGGACAGGGGAGTTGGCTACACCTTC	CASSLSPLRDRGVGYTF
once	TRBV6-5	TRBJ1-4	16	.	TGTGCCAGCAGTTACTCGGGGATCCAGGGGACGGAAAAACTGTTTTTT	CASSYSGIQGTEKLFF
.	TRBV29-1	TRBJ2-1	18	TRBD1	TGCAGCGTCCAATGGGACAGGGGGATTCAGAGCTCCTACAATGAGCAGTTCTTC	CSVQWDRGIQSSYNEQFF
.	TRBV2	TRBJ1-6	12	.	TGTGCCAGCAGGGCAGGGGCATCACCCCTCCACTTT	CASRAGASPLHF
.	TRBV28	TRBJ1-5	14	TRBD1	TGTGCCAGCAGCCAGGACAGGGGCGATCAGCCCCAGCATTTT	CASSQDRGDQPQHF
.	TRBV28	TRBJ2-7	14	.	TGTGCCAGCAGTACGGGGGCCGCCTCCTACGAGCAGTACTTC	CASSTGAASYEQYF
.	TRBV9	TRBJ1-2	14	.	TGTGCCAGCAGCGTAGCGGAGGTTATGGATGGCTACACCTTC	CASSVAEVMDGYTF
.	TRBV2	TRBJ1-5	13	.	TGTGCCAGCAGTGGGGGGGAGGAGCAGCCCCAGCATTTT	CASSGGEEQPQHF
.	TRBV21-1	TRBJ2-7	15	.	TGTGCCAGCAATCCCCTGGGACTGAAACCGGGGGAGCAGTACTTC	CASNPLGLKPGEQYF
.	TRBV6-5	TRBJ2-5	14	TRBD2	TGTGCCAGCAGCTCTCGACTAGCCCAAGAGACCCAGTACTTC	CASSSRLAQETQYF
.	TRBV19	TRBJ2-1	16	.	TGTGCCAGTAGTATAGCGGCCCGTCAGGGTTACAATGAGCAGTTCTTC	CASSIAARQGYNEQFF
.	TRBV23-1	TRBJ2-7	15	TRBD2	TGCGCCAGCATGGTCGGGGGGGCAAGTCCCTACGAGCAGTACTTC	CASMVGGASPYEQYF
.	TRBV5-1	TRBJ1-1	15	.	TGCGCCAGCAGCTTGGACTCAGGGGCGAACACTGAAGCTTTCTTT	CASSLDSGANTEAFF
.	TRBV28	TRBJ1-4	16	TRBD1	TGTGCCAGCAGTTTGCCTCCGGGACAGGGTAATGAAAAACTGTTTTTT	CASSLPPGQGNEKLFF
.	TRBV18	TRBJ1-1	14	.	TGTGCCAGCTCACCATCTGCCAGGAACACTGAAGCTTTCTTT	CASSPSARNTEAFF
.	TRBV10-3	TRBJ2-7	13	.	TGTGCCATCAGAACGGGACCCGCTCGCGAGCAGTACTTC	CAIRTGPAREQYF
once	TRBV7-2	TRBJ2-7	14	.	TGTGCCAGCAGCCCGTATGATAGCTCCTACGAGCAGTACTTC	CASSPYDSSYEQYF
.	TRBV3-1/TRBV3-2	TRBJ2-5	15	.	TGTGCCAGCAGCCACCCCGGCACTCCCCAAGAGACCCAGTACTTC	CASSHPGTPQETQYF